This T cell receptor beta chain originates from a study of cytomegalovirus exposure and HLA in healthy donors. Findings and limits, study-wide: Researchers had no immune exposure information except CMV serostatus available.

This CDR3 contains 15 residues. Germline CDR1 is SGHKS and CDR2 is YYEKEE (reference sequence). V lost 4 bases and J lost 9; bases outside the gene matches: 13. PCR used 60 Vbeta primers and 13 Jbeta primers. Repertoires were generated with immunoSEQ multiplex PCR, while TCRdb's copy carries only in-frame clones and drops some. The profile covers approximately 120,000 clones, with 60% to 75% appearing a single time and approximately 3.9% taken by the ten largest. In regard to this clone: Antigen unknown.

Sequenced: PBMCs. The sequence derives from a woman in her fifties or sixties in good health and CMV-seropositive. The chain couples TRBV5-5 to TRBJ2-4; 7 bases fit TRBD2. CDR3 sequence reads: CASSVESTSISIQYF. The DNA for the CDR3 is TGTGCCAGCAGCGTGGAATCGACTAGCATATCCATTCAGTACTTC.